Listed here are 22 T cell receptor beta chains from one sample, sequenced in a study of T-cell memory formation after mild COVID-19. TCRdb processed the 5' RACE reads anew with MiXCR; each CDR3 protein has one entry. The sample comprises around 260,000 distinct CDR3 sequences, around 15% of which are singletons, and roughly 22% rests with the top ten. Specimen: PBMCs or a T cell subset sorted from them (not recorded which). The origin of the receptors is a man aged 18 to 29 who had mild COVID-19 (a few samples of this study predate the infection). Cell type and time point are not known.

This sequence joins TRBV7-3 and TRBJ2-6, with D possibly being TRBD1 (6 bases). V lost 1 base and J 0 bases, leaving 25 bases between the germline ends. Per the germline V gene, CDR1 is SGHTA and CDR2 is FQGTGA. This CDR3 has 22 amino acids. The DNA for the CDR3 is TGTGCCAGCAGCTTAAGGCCCGGAAGCAGGGGAGAGCTACACTCTGGGGCCAACGTCCTGACTTTC. This translates into CASSLRPGSRGELHSGANVLTF.

This clonotype was detected many times. The chain has TRBV9 and TRBJ2-1; 7 bases map to TRBD2. This CDR3 is 15 amino acids long. After removal of 3 bases from V and 0 bases from J, the junction contained 3 bases not matched to a gene. Germline loops: CDR1 SGDLS, CDR2 YYNGEE. CDR3 DNA: TGTGCCAGCAGCGGAGCGGGGAGCTCCTACAATGAGCAGTTCTTC. It specifies CASSGAGSSYNEQFF.

In DNA, the CDR3 is TGTGCCACCAGCAGAGATGGCTACGAGCAGTACTTC. Encoded protein: CATSRDGYEQYF. This sequence joins TRBV15 and TRBJ2-7; unclear D gene. CDR1 is LNHNV, CDR2 YYDKDF, per germline (reference sequence). V gave up 0 bases and J gave up 3 bases, with 3 bases separating them. CDR3 size: 12 residues.

This clonotype appeared a few times. V usage is TRBV27 and J usage is TRBJ1-2; TRBD1 aligns across 10 bases. This CDR3 spans 15 amino acids. Germline trimming cut 5 bases from V and 2 bases from J; bases unmatched to any gene: 5. Germline CDR1 is MNHEY and CDR2 is SMNVEV (reference sequence). The CDR3 protein is CASSPGQGKNYGYTF. CDR3 DNA sequence: TGTGCCAGCAGTCCGGGACAGGGGAAAAACTATGGCTACACCTTC.

This chain links TRBV3-1 with TRBJ1-2; 9 bases are a match to TRBD1. The CDR3 has 17 amino acids. J was trimmed by 5 bases and V by 0 bases; bases with no gene match: 10. The germline CDR1 and CDR2 sequences are LGHDT and YNNKEL (reference sequence). The chain's CDR3 is CASSQEPGQGKLYGYTF. In DNA, the CDR3 is TGTGCCAGCAGCCAAGAACCGGGACAGGGAAAATTATATGGCTACACCTTC.

The chain recombines TRBV12-3 or TRBV12-4 with TRBJ1-4, with TRBD1 matching 7 bases. The trim removed 6 bases at V and 8 bases at J, leaving 12 bases unmatched. The CDR3 has 15 amino acids. The CDR3 nucleotides are TGTGCCAGCAGCCCAGGGGGGGCGGGTGGCGAAAAACTGTTTTTT. Translating gives CASSPGGAGGEKLFF.

V gene TRBV29-1 combines with J gene TRBJ2-5; the D is unclear. Deletions cut 2 bases from V and 1 base from J, with 17 bases between. CDR3 length: 16 residues. Germline CDR1 reads SQVTM; CDR2 reads ANQGSEA. CDR3 in amino acids: CSVEFVQKRRQETQYF. The CDR3 region has the DNA TGCAGCGTTGAATTTGTACAGAAGCGCCGCCAAGAGACCCAGTACTTC.

CDR3 protein: CASSLVFMGRRTDTQYF. Written as DNA, the CDR3 is TGTGCCAGCAGCTTAGTTTTTATGGGGCGACGCACAGATACGCAGTATTTT. The rearrangement uses TRBV7-4 and TRBJ2-3, with D maybe TRBD1 (5 bases). V lost 1 base, J lost 1 base, and 15 bases lay in between. CDR3 length equals 17 residues. Per germline, CDR1 SGHVT and CDR2 SQSDAQ.

The genes are TRBV4-1 and TRBJ1-5; D gene uncertain. V dropped 4 bases and J dropped 7 bases, with 17 bases sitting between them. Germline values: CDR1 MGHRA, CDR2 YSYEKL. This CDR3 contains 15 residues. The CDR3 DNA reads as TGCGCCAGCAGCCCAGCAGGAGGGCCTGGCCAGCCCCAGCATTTT. Protein sequence: CASSPAGGPGQPQHF.

CDR3 nucleotides: TGCAGTGCTAGACTCCGTCACAGGGTTTGGGGGACTGAAGCTTTCTTT. It translates to CSARLRHRVWGTEAFF. V and J are TRBV20-1 and TRBJ1-1; D might be TRBD1 (6 bases). Trimming removed 2 bases from V and 5 bases from J, with 21 bases in between. Germline assignment: CDR1 DFQATT and CDR2 SNEGSKA (reference sequence). This CDR3 is 16 amino acids long.

This clonotype was recorded many times. This chain links TRBV6-5 with TRBJ1-3; D is uncertain. The ends were cut back, 0 bases at V and 0 bases at J, with 6 bases in the middle. This CDR3 has 15 residues. CDR1 and CDR2 (germline): MNHEY, SVGAGI. CDR3 bases: TGTGCCAGCAGTTACTCCGTTTACTCTGGAAACACCATATATTTT. It translates to CASSYSVYSGNTIYF.

This clonotype came up a few times. The chain employs TRBV6-6 and TRBJ2-3; D call uncertain. The CDR3 length is 14 residues. CDR1 is MNHNY, CDR2 SVGAGI, per germline (reference sequence). V was cut by 7 bases and J by 2 bases, with 13 bases left in between. The CDR3 sequence is CASITAPATDTQYF. In DNA form, the CDR3 reads TGTGCCAGCATTACGGCCCCAGCCACAGATACGCAGTATTTT.

This clonotype has more than one count but fewer than ten. This chain connects TRBV28 to TRBJ2-5, with D perhaps matching TRBD2 (5 bases). The CDR3 spans 15 residues. CDR1 and CDR2 from the germline V gene are MDHEN and SYDVKM. V lost 2 bases and J lost 1, with 11 bases in between. Here the CDR3 reads CASSLEGSPQETQYF. The CDR3 DNA reads as TGTGCCAGCAGTTTAGAGGGTAGTCCCCAAGAGACCCAGTACTTC.

This clonotype was recorded a few times. V gene TRBV7-8 combines with J gene TRBJ1-2; TRBD1 is a possible D gene (5 bases). V gave up 2 bases and J gave up 10 bases, with 11 bases separating them. The CDR3 sequence is 12 residues long. Germline loops: CDR1 SGHVS, CDR2 FQNEAQ. The CDR3 region is CASSLTGTYYTF. Written as DNA, the CDR3 is TGTGCCAGCAGCTTAACAGGAACATACTACACCTTC. The whole variable domain, remainder taken from reference TRBV7-8 and TRBJ1-2, is GAGVSQSPRYKVAKRGQDVALRCDPISGHVSLFWYQQALGQGPEFLTYFQNEAQLDKSGLPSDRFFAERPEGSVSTLKIQRTQQEDSAVYLCASSLTGTYYTFGSGTRLTVV.

A few counts support this clonotype. This sequence joins TRBV12-3 or TRBV12-4 and TRBJ2-5; D perhaps matches TRBD1 (6 bases). V was trimmed by 5 bases and J by 1 base, leaving 14 bases between them. The CDR3 loop spans 15 amino acids. CDR3 sequence: CASSLYSGVQETQYF. The CDR3 coding sequence is TGTGCCAGCAGTCTCTACTCAGGGGTCCAAGAGACCCAGTACTTC.

The chain employs TRBV20-1 and TRBJ1-4; 8 nucleotides match TRBD1. The CDR3 length is 11 residues. Germline loops: CDR1 DFQATT, CDR2 SNEGSKA (reference sequence). V was clipped by 6 bases and J by 14 bases; unmatched bases: 8. The CDR3 is CSAVRDRKLFF. Here the CDR3 DNA reads TGCAGTGCAGTAAGGGACAGGAAGCTGTTTTTT.

The J gene is TRBJ2-1, the V gene TRBV11-2; TRBD2 might be the D (7 bases). Germline loops: CDR1 SGHAT, CDR2 FQNNGV. CDR3 length: 12 amino acids. Deletions cut 4 bases from V and 10 bases from J, with 11 bases between. Written as DNA, the CDR3 is TGTGCCAGCAGCTCGGGGGGCCGGGAGCAGTTCTTC. It specifies CASSSGGREQFF.

This clonotype appeared a few times. The CDR3 bases are TGTGCCAGCAGCGACATGGCTAGCACAGATACGCAGTATTTT. Translating gives CASSDMASTDTQYF. The chain has TRBV7-2 and TRBJ2-3; D remains ambiguous. Trimming left V 5 bases short and J 0 bases short, with 9 bases between. The CDR3 loop spans 14 amino acids. CDR1 and CDR2 (germline): SGHTA, FQGNSA.

The J gene is TRBJ2-3, the V gene TRBV5-1; D gene ambiguous. V dropped 0 bases and J dropped 4 bases, with 15 bases sitting between them. Germline CDR1 SGHRS, CDR2 YFSETQ. CDR3 size: 16 residues. The CDR3: CASSLGEYLLADTQYF. The CDR3 DNA reads TGCGCCAGCAGCTTGGGTGAATACCTCCTCGCAGATACGCAGTATTTT. The variable domain in full, completed from reference TRBV5-1 and TRBJ2-3, reads KAGVTQTPRYLIKTRGQQVTLSCSPISGHRSVSWYQQTPGQGLQFLFEYFSETQRNKGNFPGRFSGRQFSNSRSEMNVSTLELGDSALYLCASSLGEYLLADTQYFGPGTRLTVL.

This clonotype came up many times. The chain joins TRBV2 to TRBJ2-2; TRBD2 agrees at 11 bases. Germline CDR1 reads SNHLY; CDR2 reads FYNNEI. The CDR3 is 14 amino acids. V lost 6 bases and J lost 3; bases outside the gene matches: 0. The DNA of the CDR3 is TGTGCCAGCAGGGGACTAGCGGACACCGGGGAGCTGTTTTTT. Residues: CASRGLADTGELFF.

The chain employs TRBV12-3 or TRBV12-4 and TRBJ1-1; possibly TRBD1 for D (6 bases). This CDR3 has 13 amino acids. Trimming took 6 bases from V and 7 from J, leaving 15 bases between them. The CDR3 is CASSLEDSDEAFF. The CDR3 DNA sequence: TGTGCCAGCAGCCTCGAGGACAGCGATGAAGCTTTCTTT.

This clonotype appeared a few times. The chain joins TRBV20-1 to TRBJ1-5, with D maybe TRBD1 (6 bases). This CDR3 is built from 14 residues. Germline V gene sequence: CDR1 DFQATT, CDR2 SNEGSKA (reference sequence). Between the trimmed V and J ends, which lost 0 bases and 9 bases, there was a span of 15 bases. CDR3 protein: CSAREGAGAGPQHF. CDR3 nucleotide sequence: TGCAGTGCTAGAGAGGGGGCCGGCGCAGGGCCCCAGCATTTT.